This entry lists 10 T cell receptor beta chains sequenced from one sample in a study of Graves' ophthalmopathy and Graves' hyperthyroidism. TCR beta CDR3 amplification used RNA transcripts. HTBI primers were employed in first-round RT-PCR, then a second-round multiplex PCR followed. MiXCR, run by TCRdb on the multiplex PCR reads, gives a single entry per CDR3 protein. The data hold about 210,000 distinct CDR3 sequences, with around 28% observed a single time. What was sequenced was peripheral blood. These receptors were taken from a man aged 45-60 years with Graves' ophthalmopathy.

This clonotype was seen repeatedly, ten times or more. The chain couples TRBV7-2 to TRBJ2-7; 8 bases map to TRBD1. The CDR3 loop spans 16 amino acids. After removal of 4 bases from V and 2 bases from J, the junction contained 10 bases not matched to a gene. Germline V CDR1 and CDR2: SGHTA, FQGNSA. The CDR3 sequence: CASSSYRTGRTYEQYF. The CDR3 nucleotides read TGTGCCAGCAGCTCGTACCGGACAGGGAGGACCTACGAGCAGTACTTC.

This clonotype came up once. The chain employs TRBV7-2 and TRBJ2-2; D might be TRBD1 or TRBD2, each matching 5 bases. Trimming removed 3 bases from V and 4 bases from J, with 12 bases in between. There are 15 residues in the CDR3. From germline, CDR1 is SGHTA and CDR2 FQGNSA. The CDR3 region is CASSFSGAGTGELFF. For the CDR3, the DNA is TGTGCCAGCAGCTTTTCTGGGGCGGGCACCGGGGAGCTGTTTTTT.

This clonotype was recorded many times. The rearrangement uses TRBV15 and TRBJ2-2; D remains ambiguous. V gave up 6 bases and J gave up 7 bases, with 18 bases separating them. In germline, CDR1 is LNHNV, CDR2 YYDKDF (reference sequence). The CDR3 runs 15 residues. CDR3 amino acids: CATRGEEWGGGELFF. The CDR3, as DNA: TGTGCCACCAGAGGCGAAGAATGGGGTGGCGGGGAGCTGTTTTTT.

The CDR3 sequence is CASHRTGVKRHTEAFF. The CDR3 DNA reads as TGTGCCAGCCACCGGACAGGGGTGAAGAGACACACTGAAGCTTTCTTT. The chain links TRBV28 to TRBJ1-1; 9 bases align to TRBD1. The CDR3 consists of 16 residues. The germline gives CDR1 MDHEN, CDR2 SYDVKM. J gave up 3 bases and V 8 bases, and 13 bases lay outside the gene matches. The whole variable domain, remainder taken from reference TRBV28 and TRBJ1-1, is DVKVTQSSRYLVKRTGEKVFLECVQDMDHENMFWYRQDPGLGLRLIYFSYDVKMKEKGDIPEGYSVSREKKERFSLILESASTNQTSMYLCASHRTGVKRHTEAFFGQGTRLTVV.

This clonotype was picked up many times. The rearrangement links TRBV28 to TRBJ2-5; 8 bases map to TRBD1. Trimming removed 8 bases from V and 4 bases from J; junction bases left unmatched: 6. The germline CDR1 and CDR2 sequences are MDHEN and SYDVKM. The CDR3 is made up of 13 amino acids. The CDR3 DNA follows: TGTGCCAGCCAAGACAGGGGAGTAGAGACCCAGTACTTC. The encoded protein is CASQDRGVETQYF.

This clonotype was detected many times. CDR3 sequence (DNA): TGTGCCAGCAGCCCCCTGGGGGTCCAAGAGACCCAGTACTTC. Its translation is CASSPLGVQETQYF. The gene calls are TRBV12-3 or TRBV12-4 and TRBJ2-5; D possibly uses TRBD1 or TRBD2 (5 bases each). The CDR3 is made up of 14 amino acids. The V end lost 6 bases, the J end lost 1 base, and 12 bases lay between the germline ends.

In its sample, this clonotype was seen many times. The genes are TRBV6-4 and TRBJ1-3; D not certain. This CDR3 has 14 residues. The germline V gene encodes CDR1 MRHNA and CDR2 SNTAGT. The V end was cut by 4 bases, the J end by 4 bases, with 11 bases between. CDR3 in DNA: TGTGCCAGCAGTGGTCAGTGCCGGGGAAACACCATATATTTT. It yields the protein CASSGQCRGNTIYF.

The V gene is TRBV6-2 or TRBV6-3, the J gene TRBJ2-7; D assignment may be TRBD1 or TRBD2 (5 bases each). V was clipped by 4 bases and J by 4 bases, with 11 bases between them. Germline values: CDR1 MNHEY, CDR2 SVGEGT. The CDR3 has 13 amino acids. The DNA for the CDR3 is TGTGCCAGCAGTTCCCTGAGGGGATACGAGCAGTACTTC. Its protein product is CASSSLRGYEQYF.

This clonotype occurred many times. The rearrangement uses TRBV6-2 or TRBV6-3 and TRBJ1-5; D may be TRBD1 (5 bases). This CDR3 has 14 residues. Trimming left V 6 bases short and J 3 bases short, with 12 bases between. The germline CDR1 and CDR2 sequences are MNHEY and SVGEGT. The CDR3 here is CASRGPRDNQPQHF. CDR3 nucleotide sequence: TGTGCCAGCAGGGGGCCCCGAGACAATCAGCCCCAGCATTTT.

This clonotype was recorded at least ten times. J is TRBJ1-2 and V is TRBV9, with 11 bases matching TRBD1. CDR1 is SGDLS, CDR2 YYNGEE, per germline. The V gene end was trimmed by 2 bases and the J gene end by 3 bases; junction bases not matched to a gene: 0. The CDR3 runs to 14 residues. CDR3 DNA: TGTGCCAGCAGCGTGGGACAGGGGGACTATGGCTACACCTTC. This sequence encodes CASSVGQGDYGYTF.